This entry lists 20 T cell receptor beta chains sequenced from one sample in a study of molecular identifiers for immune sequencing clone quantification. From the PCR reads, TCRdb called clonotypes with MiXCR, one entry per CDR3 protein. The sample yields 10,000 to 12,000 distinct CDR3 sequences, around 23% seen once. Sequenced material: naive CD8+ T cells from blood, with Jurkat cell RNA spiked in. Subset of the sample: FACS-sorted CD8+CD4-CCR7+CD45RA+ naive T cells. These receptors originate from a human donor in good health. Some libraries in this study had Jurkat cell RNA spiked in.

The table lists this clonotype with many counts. The CDR3 sequence: CASSLDQGLFTEAFF. CDR3 nucleotides: TGTGCCAGCAGCTTAGATCAGGGGCTGTTCACTGAAGCTTTCTTT. The chain links TRBV7-9 to TRBJ1-1, with D perhaps matching TRBD1 (6 bases). Per the germline V gene, CDR1 is SEHNR and CDR2 is FQNEAQ (reference sequence). V was trimmed by 1 base and J by 4 bases, leaving 13 bases between them. This CDR3 comprises 15 residues. Drawing the rest from reference TRBV7-9 and TRBJ1-1, the complete variable domain is DTGVSQNPRHKITKRGQNVTFRCDPISEHNRLYWYRQTLGQGPEFLTYFQNEAQLEKSRLLSDRFSAERPKGSFSTLEIQRTEQGDSAMYLCASSLDQGLFTEAFFGQGTRLTVV.

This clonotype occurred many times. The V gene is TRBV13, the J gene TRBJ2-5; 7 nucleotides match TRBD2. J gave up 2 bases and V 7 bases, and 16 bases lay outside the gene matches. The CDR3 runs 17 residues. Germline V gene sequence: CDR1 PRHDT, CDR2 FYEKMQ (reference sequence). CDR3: CASIIRGGGETQETQYF. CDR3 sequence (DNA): TGTGCCAGCATTATCCGCGGTGGGGGGGAGACTCAAGAGACCCAGTACTTC.

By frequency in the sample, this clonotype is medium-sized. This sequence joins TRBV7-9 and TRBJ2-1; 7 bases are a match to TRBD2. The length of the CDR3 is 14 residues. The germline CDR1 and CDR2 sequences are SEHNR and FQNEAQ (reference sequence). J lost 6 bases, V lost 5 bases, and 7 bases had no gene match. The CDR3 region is CASSGGLPTNEQFF. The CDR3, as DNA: TGTGCCAGCAGCGGGGGACTACCTACCAATGAGCAGTTCTTC.

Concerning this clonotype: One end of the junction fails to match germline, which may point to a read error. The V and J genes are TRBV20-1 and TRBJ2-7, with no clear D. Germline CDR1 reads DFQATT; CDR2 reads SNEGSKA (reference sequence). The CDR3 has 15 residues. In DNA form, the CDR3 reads TGCCGTGGTCGCGCTCGGGCCTCTGACTCCTCCGAGCAGTCCTTC. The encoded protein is CRGRARASDSSEQSF.

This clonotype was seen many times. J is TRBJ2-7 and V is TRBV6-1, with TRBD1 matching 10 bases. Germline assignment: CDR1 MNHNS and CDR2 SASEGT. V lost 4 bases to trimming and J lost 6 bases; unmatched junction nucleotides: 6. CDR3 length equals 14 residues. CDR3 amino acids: CASSADRGFGEQYF. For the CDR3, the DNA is TGTGCCAGCAGTGCGGACAGGGGGTTCGGCGAGCAGTACTTC.

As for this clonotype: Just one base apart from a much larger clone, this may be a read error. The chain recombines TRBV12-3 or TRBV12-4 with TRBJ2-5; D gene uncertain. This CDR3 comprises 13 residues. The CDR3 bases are TGTGCCAGCAGGCAGGCCATGGCAGAGGCCCAGTACTTC. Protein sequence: CASRQAMAEAQYF.

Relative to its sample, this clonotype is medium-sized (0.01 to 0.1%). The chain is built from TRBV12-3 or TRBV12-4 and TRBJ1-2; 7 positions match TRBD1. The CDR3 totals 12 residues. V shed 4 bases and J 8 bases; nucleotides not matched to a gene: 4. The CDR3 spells CASSWTGGGYTF. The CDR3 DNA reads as TGTGCCAGCAGTTGGACAGGAGGAGGCTACACCTTC.

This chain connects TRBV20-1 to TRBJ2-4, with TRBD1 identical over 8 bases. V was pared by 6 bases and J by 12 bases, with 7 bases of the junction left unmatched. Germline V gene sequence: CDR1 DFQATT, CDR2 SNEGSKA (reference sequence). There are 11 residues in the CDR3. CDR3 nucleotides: TGCAGTGCCCAGGGGGCGGACAGTCAGTACTTC. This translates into CSAQGADSQYF.

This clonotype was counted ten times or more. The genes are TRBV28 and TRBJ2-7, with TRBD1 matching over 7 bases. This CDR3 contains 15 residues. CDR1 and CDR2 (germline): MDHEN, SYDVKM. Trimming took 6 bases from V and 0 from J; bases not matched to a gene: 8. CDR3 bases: TGTGCCAGCAGGAAAAGACAGGGCCGCTCCTACGAGCAGTACTTC. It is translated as CASRKRQGRSYEQYF.

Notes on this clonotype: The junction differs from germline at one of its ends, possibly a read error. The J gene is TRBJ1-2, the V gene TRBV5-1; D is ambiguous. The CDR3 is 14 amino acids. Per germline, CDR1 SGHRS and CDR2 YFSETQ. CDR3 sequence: CSSSPRTANYGYTF. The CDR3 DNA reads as TGCTCCAGCAGCCCTCGGACCGCTAACTATGGCTACACCTTC.

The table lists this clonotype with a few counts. CDR3 region: CSVEGSETFYEQYF. Written as DNA, the CDR3 is TGCAGCGTTGAAGGGTCCGAGACCTTCTACGAGCAGTACTTC. The V and J genes are TRBV29-1 and TRBJ2-7; no definite D call. This CDR3 is 14 amino acids long. Germline CDR1 SQVTM, CDR2 ANQGSEA. The V end lost 1 base, the J end lost 3 bases, and 13 bases lay between the germline ends.

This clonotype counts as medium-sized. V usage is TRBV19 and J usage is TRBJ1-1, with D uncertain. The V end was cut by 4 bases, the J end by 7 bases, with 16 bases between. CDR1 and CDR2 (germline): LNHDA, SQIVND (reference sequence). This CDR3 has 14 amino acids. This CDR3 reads CASSTLVGINEAFF. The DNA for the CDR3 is TGTGCCAGTAGTACCCTCGTGGGGATCAATGAAGCTTTCTTT.

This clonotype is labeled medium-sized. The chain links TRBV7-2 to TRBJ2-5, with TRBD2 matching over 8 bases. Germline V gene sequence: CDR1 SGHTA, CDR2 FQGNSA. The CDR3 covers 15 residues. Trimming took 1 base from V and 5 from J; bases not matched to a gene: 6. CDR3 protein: CASSLGAGGYETQYF. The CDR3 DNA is TGTGCCAGCAGCTTAGGTGCGGGGGGTTATGAGACCCAGTACTTC.

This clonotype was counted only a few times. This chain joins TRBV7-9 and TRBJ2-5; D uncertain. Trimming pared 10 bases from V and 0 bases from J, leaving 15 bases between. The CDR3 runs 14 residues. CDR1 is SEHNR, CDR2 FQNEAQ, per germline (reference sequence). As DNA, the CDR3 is TGTGCCATACTCCGAGGAACGAACCAAGAGACCCAGTACTTC. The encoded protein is CAILRGTNQETQYF.

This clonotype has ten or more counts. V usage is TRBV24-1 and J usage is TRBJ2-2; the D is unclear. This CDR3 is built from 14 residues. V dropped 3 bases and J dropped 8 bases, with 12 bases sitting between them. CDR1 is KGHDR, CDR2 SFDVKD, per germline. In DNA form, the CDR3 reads TGTGCCACCAGTGATGCGGCTCTGCCGGGGGAGCTGTTTTTT. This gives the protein CATSDAALPGELFF.

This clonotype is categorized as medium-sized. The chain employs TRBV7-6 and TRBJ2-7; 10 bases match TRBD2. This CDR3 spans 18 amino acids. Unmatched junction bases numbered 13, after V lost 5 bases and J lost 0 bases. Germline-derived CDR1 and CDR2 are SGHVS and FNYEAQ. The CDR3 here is CASSRGQGLAVPSYEQYF. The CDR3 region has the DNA TGTGCCAGCAGCAGGGGACAAGGACTAGCGGTCCCCTCCTACGAGCAGTACTTC.

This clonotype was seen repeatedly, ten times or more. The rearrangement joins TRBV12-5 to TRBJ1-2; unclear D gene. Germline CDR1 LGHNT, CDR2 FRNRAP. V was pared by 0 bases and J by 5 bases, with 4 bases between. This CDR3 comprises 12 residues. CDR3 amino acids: CASGLVQYGYTF. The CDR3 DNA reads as TGTGCTAGTGGTTTGGTACAATATGGCTACACCTTC.

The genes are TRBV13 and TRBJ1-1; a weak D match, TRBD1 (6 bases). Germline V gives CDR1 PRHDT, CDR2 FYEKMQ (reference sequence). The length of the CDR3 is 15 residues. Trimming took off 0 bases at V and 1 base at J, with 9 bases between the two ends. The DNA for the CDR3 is TGTGCCAGCAGCTTAGGGGGACACTCGAACACTGAAGCTTTCTTT. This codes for CASSLGGHSNTEAFF.

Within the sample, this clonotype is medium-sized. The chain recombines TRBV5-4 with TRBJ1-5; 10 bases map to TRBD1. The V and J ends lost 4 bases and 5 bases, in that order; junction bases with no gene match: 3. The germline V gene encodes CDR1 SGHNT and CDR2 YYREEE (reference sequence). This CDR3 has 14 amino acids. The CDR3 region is CASSIDRGHQPQHF. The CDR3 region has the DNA TGTGCCAGCAGCATCGACAGGGGGCATCAGCCCCAGCATTTT.

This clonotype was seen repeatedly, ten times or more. The CDR3 region has the DNA TGTGCCAGCGGGGGTGGCAGATCCTACGAGCAGTACTTC. It encodes CASGGGRSYEQYF. The chain recombines TRBV27 with TRBJ2-7, with D perhaps being TRBD1 or TRBD2 (5 bases each). This CDR3 spans 13 amino acids. V was pared by 8 bases and J by 1 base, with 12 bases between. The V gene's germline CDR1 is MNHEY and CDR2 SMNVEV (reference sequence).